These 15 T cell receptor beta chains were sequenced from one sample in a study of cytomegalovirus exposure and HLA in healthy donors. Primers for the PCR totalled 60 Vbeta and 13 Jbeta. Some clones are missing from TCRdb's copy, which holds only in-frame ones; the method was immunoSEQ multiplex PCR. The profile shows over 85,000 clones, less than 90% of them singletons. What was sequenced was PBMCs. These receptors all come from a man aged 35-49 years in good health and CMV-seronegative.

In DNA, the CDR3 is TGCAGCGTTGAAGATCCCGACAGATCCTACGAGCAGTACTTC. This codes for CSVEDPDRSYEQYF. The chain joins TRBV29-1 to TRBJ2-7; TRBD1 might be the D (5 bases). Trimming took 0 bases from V and 1 from J, leaving 10 bases between them. The CDR3 consists of 14 residues. Germline lookup yields CDR1 SQVTM and CDR2 ANQGSEA.

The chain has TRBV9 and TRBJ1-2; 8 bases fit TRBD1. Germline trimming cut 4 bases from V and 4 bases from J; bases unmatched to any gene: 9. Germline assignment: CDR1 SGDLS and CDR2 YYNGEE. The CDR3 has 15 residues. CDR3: CASSLGTGRSYGYTF. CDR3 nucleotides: TGTGCCAGCAGCCTTGGGACAGGTCGGAGCTATGGCTACACCTTC.

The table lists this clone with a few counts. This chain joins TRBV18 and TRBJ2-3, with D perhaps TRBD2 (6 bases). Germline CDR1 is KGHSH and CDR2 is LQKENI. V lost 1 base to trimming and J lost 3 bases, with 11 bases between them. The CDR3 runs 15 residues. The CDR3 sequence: CASSPLGLPTDTQYF. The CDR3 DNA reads TGTGCCAGCTCACCACTAGGACTACCTACAGATACGCAGTATTTT.

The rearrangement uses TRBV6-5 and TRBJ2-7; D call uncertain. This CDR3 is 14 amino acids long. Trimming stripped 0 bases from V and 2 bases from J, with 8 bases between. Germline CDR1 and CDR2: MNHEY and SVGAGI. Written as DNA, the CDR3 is TGTGCCAGCAGTTACTCGTTTAGTACCTACGAGCAGTACTTC. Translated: CASSYSFSTYEQYF.

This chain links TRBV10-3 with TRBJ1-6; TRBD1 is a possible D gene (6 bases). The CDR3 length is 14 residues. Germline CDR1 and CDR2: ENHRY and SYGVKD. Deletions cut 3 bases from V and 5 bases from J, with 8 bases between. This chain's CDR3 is CAISENRDNSPLHF. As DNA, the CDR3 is TGTGCCATCAGTGAAAACAGGGATAATTCACCCCTCCACTTT.

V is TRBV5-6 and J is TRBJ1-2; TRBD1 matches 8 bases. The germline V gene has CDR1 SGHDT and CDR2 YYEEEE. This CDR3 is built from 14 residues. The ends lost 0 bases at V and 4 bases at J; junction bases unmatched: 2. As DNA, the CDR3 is TGTGCCAGCAGCTTGGTAACAGGGGGCTATGGCTACACCTTC. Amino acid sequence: CASSLVTGGYGYTF.

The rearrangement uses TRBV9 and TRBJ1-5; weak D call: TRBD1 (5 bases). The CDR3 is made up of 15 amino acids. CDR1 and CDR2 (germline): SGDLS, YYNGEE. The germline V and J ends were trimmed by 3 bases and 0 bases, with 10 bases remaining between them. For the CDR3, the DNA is TGTGCCAGCAGCGCTGACAGTTATAGCAATCAGCCCCAGCATTTT. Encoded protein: CASSADSYSNQPQHF.

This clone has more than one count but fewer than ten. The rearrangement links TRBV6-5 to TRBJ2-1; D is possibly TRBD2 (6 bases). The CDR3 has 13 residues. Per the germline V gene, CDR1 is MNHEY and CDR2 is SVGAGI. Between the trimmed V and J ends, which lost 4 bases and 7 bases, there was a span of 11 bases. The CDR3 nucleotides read TGTGCCAGCAGTTCCCCAGCGGGTAATGAGCAGTTCTTC. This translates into CASSSPAGNEQFF.

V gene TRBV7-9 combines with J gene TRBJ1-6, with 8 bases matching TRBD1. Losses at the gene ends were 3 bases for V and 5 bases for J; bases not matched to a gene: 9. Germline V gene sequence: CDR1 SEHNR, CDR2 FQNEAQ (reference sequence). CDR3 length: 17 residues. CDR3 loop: CASSFLTGTGNNSPLHF. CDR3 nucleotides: TGTGCCAGCAGCTTCTTGACCGGGACAGGCAATAATTCACCCCTCCACTTT.

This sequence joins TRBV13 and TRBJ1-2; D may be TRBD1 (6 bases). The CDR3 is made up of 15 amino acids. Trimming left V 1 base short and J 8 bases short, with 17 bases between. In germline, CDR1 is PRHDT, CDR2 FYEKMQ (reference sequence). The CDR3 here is CASSLVGGRGSGYTF. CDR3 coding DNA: TGTGCCAGCAGCTTAGTCGGGGGGCGAGGGAGCGGCTACACCTTC.

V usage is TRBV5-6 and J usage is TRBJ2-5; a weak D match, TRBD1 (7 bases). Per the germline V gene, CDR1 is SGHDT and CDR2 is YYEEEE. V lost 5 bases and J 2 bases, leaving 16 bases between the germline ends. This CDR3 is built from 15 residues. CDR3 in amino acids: CASRSQQGRQETQYF. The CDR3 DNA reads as TGTGCCAGCAGATCACAACAGGGGAGGCAAGAGACCCAGTACTTC.

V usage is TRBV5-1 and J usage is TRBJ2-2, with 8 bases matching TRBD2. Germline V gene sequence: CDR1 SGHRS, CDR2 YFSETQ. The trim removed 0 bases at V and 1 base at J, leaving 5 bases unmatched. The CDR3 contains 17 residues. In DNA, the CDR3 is TGCGCCAGCAGCTTGGCCTCCAGCGGGGGGAACACCGGGGAGCTGTTTTTT. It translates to CASSLASSGGNTGELFF.

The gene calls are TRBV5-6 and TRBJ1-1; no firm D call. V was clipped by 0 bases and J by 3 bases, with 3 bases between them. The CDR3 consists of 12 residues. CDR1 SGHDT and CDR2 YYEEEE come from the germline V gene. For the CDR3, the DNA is TGTGCCAGCAGCTTGGGAGACACTGAAGCTTTCTTT. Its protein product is CASSLGDTEAFF.

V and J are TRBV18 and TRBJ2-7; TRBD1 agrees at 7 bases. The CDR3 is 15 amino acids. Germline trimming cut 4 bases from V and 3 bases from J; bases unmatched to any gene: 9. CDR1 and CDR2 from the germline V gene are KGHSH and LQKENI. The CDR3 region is CASSLSGTEIYEQYF. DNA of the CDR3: TGTGCCAGCTCACTCTCCGGGACAGAGATCTACGAGCAGTACTTC.

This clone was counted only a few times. CDR3 sequence (DNA): TGCAGTGCCATCCGGGATGCGGCCCAGCATTTT. This translates into CSAIRDAAQHF. This chain joins TRBV20-1 and TRBJ1-5; D gene unclear. Germline V lookup: CDR1 DFQATT, CDR2 SNEGSKA (reference sequence). Trimming shortened V by 6 bases and J by 11 bases, and 14 bases separated the two germline ends. This CDR3 contains 11 residues.